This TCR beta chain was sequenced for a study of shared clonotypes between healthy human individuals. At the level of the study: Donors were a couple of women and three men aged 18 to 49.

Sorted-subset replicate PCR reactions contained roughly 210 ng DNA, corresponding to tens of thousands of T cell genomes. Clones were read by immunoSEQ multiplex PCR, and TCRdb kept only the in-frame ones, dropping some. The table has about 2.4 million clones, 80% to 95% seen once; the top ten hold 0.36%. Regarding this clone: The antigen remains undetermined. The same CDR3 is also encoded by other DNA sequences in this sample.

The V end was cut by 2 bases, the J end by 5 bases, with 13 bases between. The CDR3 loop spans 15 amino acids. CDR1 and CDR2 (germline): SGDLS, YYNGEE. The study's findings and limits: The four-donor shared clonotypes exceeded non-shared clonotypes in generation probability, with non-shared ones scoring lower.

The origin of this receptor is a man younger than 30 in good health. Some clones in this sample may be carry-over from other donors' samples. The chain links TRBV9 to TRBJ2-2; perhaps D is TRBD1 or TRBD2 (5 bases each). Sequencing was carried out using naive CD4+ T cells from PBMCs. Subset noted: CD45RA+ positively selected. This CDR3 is CASSVGTVSTGELFF. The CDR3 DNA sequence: TGTGCCAGCAGCGTCGGGACGGTGTCGACCGGGGAGCTGTTTTTT.